The clone carrying this T cell receptor beta chain was counted ten times or more. Its matching antigen is unknown. Germline CDR1 MNHEY, CDR2 SVGAGI. CDR3 length equals 16 residues. Trimming left V 2 bases short and J 0 bases short, with 13 bases between. This sample stems from a study of metastatic and nonmetastatic thyroid tumors. Study summary: Across blood and tumor or nodule tissue, repertoires from malignant and benign thyroid patients were compared with one another.

TCRdb re-called the PCR reads via MiXCR. The data show 50,000 to 60,000 clones, roughly 18% seen once. General study findings and limits: Patients with malignant thyroid tumors reportedly had significantly higher TCR beta diversity than those with benign nodules, in blood and tumor.

Not a single patient had been given any form of treatment at any point before undergoing thyroid surgery. The gene calls are TRBV6-5 and TRBJ1-2; perhaps TRBD1 as D (5 bases). The TCR sequence derives from a female donor with papillary thyroid cancer or a benign thyroid nodule (not recorded which). Some clones in this sample may be carry-over from other donors' samples. The material sequenced was blood. The CDR3 bases are TGTGCCAGCAGTTACCTCGGACGGGGGGCTAACTATGGCTACACCTTC. It yields the protein CASSYLGRGANYGYTF.